The 29 T cell receptor beta chains presented below share a single source sample, sequenced in a study of blood T cell repertoires in COVID-19. The protocol was immunoSEQ multiplex PCR, while the TCRdb copy is restricted to in-frame clones and leaves out a portion. Here the sample spans around 250,000 clones, approximately 80% being singletons. Sequenced sample: peripheral blood. Every receptor here comes from a human donor in a cohort sampled during active COVID-19.

V and J are TRBV2 and TRBJ2-3; D gene unclear. V shed 3 bases and J shed 5 bases, with 15 bases lying between them. From germline, CDR1 is SNHLY and CDR2 FYNNEI. There are 15 residues in the CDR3. The CDR3: CASSEAGVPVDTQYF. CDR3 nucleotide sequence: TGTGCCAGCAGTGAGGCAGGCGTTCCCGTAGATACGCAGTATTTT.

The V and J genes are TRBV11-2 and TRBJ1-1; no firm D call. Trimming left V 3 bases short and J 0 bases short, with 5 bases between. Germline CDR1 reads SGHAT; CDR2 reads FQNNGV. CDR3 size: 13 residues. DNA for the CDR3: TGTGCCAGCAGCTTCACACTGAACACTGAAGCTTTCTTT. It codes for CASSFTLNTEAFF.

V usage is TRBV4-3 and J usage is TRBJ1-6, with D maybe TRBD1 (5 bases). V lost 0 bases to trimming and J lost 4 bases, with 19 bases between them. This CDR3 has 19 amino acids. In germline, CDR1 is LGHNA, CDR2 YSLEER. CDR3 protein: CASSQEVSGGNVYNSPLHF. The CDR3 DNA sequence: TGCGCCAGCAGCCAAGAGGTTTCGGGGGGGAACGTGTATAATTCACCCCTCCACTTT.

The chain carries TRBV7-2 and TRBJ1-5; D remains unclear. The CDR3 extends over 13 amino acids. The V and J ends lost 5 bases and 7 bases respectively, with 12 bases between them. Germline V gene sequence: CDR1 SGHTA, CDR2 FQGNSA. CDR3 bases: TGTGCCAGCAGCCGCCGGTCGGGGCAGCCCCAGCATTTT. It codes for CASSRRSGQPQHF.

The V call is TRBV19, the J call TRBJ1-2; D gene uncertain. V was pared by 7 bases and J by 6 bases, with 15 bases between. Looked up from germline, CDR1 is LNHDA and CDR2 is SQIVND (reference sequence). CDR3 length: 13 amino acids. The CDR3 sequence: CASTQRTVDGYTF. The CDR3, as DNA: TGTGCCAGTACCCAGAGGACTGTTGATGGCTACACCTTC.

The genes are TRBV7-2 and TRBJ1-2; 7 bases line up with TRBD1. V lost 4 bases and J lost 6; bases outside the gene matches: 11. The CDR3 is 15 amino acids. The germline CDR1 and CDR2 sequences are SGHTA and FQGNSA. The CDR3 nucleotides read TGTGCCAGCAGCTATAACAGGGGCCTCGTTGATGGCTACACCTTC. As protein: CASSYNRGLVDGYTF.

The chain has TRBV7-2 and TRBJ1-1, with 7 bases that match TRBD1. The V and J ends lost 5 bases and 6 bases, in that order; junction bases with no gene match: 6. Germline assignment: CDR1 SGHTA and CDR2 FQGNSA. This CDR3 contains 13 residues. The CDR3 nucleotides are TGTGCCAGCAGCCAACGGACAGGCCCTGAAGCTTTCTTT. This gives the protein CASSQRTGPEAFF.

The CDR3 coding sequence is TGTGCCAGCAGCCTGGGGGGGACGCCACAAGAGACCCAGTACTTC. It yields the protein CASSLGGTPQETQYF. The genes are TRBV7-3 and TRBJ2-5; 7 nucleotides match TRBD2. V was pared by 5 bases and J by 2 bases, with 8 bases of the junction left unmatched. There are 15 residues in the CDR3. Germline values: CDR1 SGHTA, CDR2 FQGTGA.

The V and J genes are TRBV4-3 and TRBJ2-6, with 9 positions matching TRBD1. The CDR3 has 17 amino acids. With V trimmed by 3 bases and J by 1 base, 4 bases remained unmatched. Germline CDR1 and CDR2: LGHNA and YSLEER. DNA of the CDR3: TGCGCCAGCAGCCAGGGACAGGGACGGTCTGGGGCCAACGTCCTGACTTTC. This encodes CASSQGQGRSGANVLTF.

The CDR3 sequence: CASSLTSGYNEQFF. The CDR3 DNA reads TGTGCCAGCAGTTTGACTAGCGGATACAATGAGCAGTTCTTC. The chain carries TRBV27 and TRBJ2-1; 9 positions match TRBD2. Trimming removed 3 bases from V and 4 bases from J; junction bases left unmatched: 1. The CDR3 has 14 amino acids. Germline assignment: CDR1 MNHEY and CDR2 SMNVEV (reference sequence).

Turning to this clone: At one end, the junction sequence differs from germline, possibly due to a read error. V is TRBV7-9 and J is TRBJ1-5; no clear D gene. This CDR3 spans 14 amino acids. The germline CDR1 and CDR2 sequences are SEHNR and FQNEAQ (reference sequence). The CDR3 protein is CASTLDGLNQPQHF. The CDR3, as DNA: TGTGCCAGCACCTTAGACGGTTTAAATCAGCCCCAGCATTTT. Looking up the rest from reference TRBV7-9 and TRBJ1-5 gives the full variable domain: DTGVSQNPRHKITKRGQNVTFRCDPISEHNRLYWYRQTLGQGPEFLTYFQNEAQLEKSRLLSDRFSAERPKGSFSTLEIQRTEQGDSAMYLCASTLDGLNQPQHFGDGTRLSIL.

The J gene is TRBJ2-5, the V gene TRBV14; TRBD2 is a possible D gene (5 bases). Germline V gene sequence: CDR1 SGHDN, CDR2 FVKESK. V dropped 5 bases and J dropped 4 bases, with 11 bases sitting between them. The CDR3 sequence is 13 residues long. The CDR3 DNA is TGTGCCAGCAGCACCGGGAATTTAGAGACCCAGTACTTC. Translation gives CASSTGNLETQYF.

The chain uses TRBV7-9 and TRBJ1-1; tentative D call: TRBD1 (6 bases). Trimming stripped 1 base from V and 11 bases from J, with 14 bases between. The germline gives CDR1 SEHNR, CDR2 FQNEAQ (reference sequence). The CDR3 sequence is 13 residues long. In DNA form, the CDR3 reads TGTGCCAGCAGCTTAGAGGGGGACCCTCGGGCTTTCTTT. Translating it yields CASSLEGDPRAFF. Drawing the rest from reference TRBV7-9 and TRBJ1-1, the complete variable domain is DTGVSQNPRHKITKRGQNVTFRCDPISEHNRLYWYRQTLGQGPEFLTYFQNEAQLEKSRLLSDRFSAERPKGSFSTLEIQRTEQGDSAMYLCASSLEGDPRAFFGQGTRLTVV.

The rearrangement joins TRBV18 to TRBJ1-2; the match to TRBD1 covers 8 bases. Germline CDR1 KGHSH, CDR2 LQKENI. Trimming at V came to 3 bases and at J to 6 bases, leaving 6 bases not matched to a gene. The CDR3 length is 14 residues. The CDR3 loop reads CASSPNRDRHGYTF. The CDR3 DNA is TGTGCCAGCTCACCCAACCGGGACAGGCATGGCTACACCTTC.

The rearrangement uses TRBV19 and TRBJ1-2; D is possibly TRBD1 (5 bases). Deletions cut 6 bases from V and 4 bases from J, with 15 bases between. The CDR3 length is 14 residues. CDR1 is LNHDA and CDR2 is SQIVND in the germline V gene (reference sequence). The CDR3 loop is CASRDTGGGYGYTF. The CDR3 nucleotides read TGTGCCAGTAGGGACACTGGGGGAGGCTATGGCTACACCTTC.

This clone was seen a handful of times. This chain uses TRBV4-2 with TRBJ2-7; no clear D. Germline V CDR1 and CDR2: LGHNA, YNFKEQ. The V end was cut by 1 base, the J end by 3 bases, with 7 bases between. The CDR3 runs 13 residues. The CDR3 DNA reads as TGTGCCAGCAGCCAAGCCCAGAACTACGAGCAGTACTTC. Translated: CASSQAQNYEQYF.

The chain has TRBV19 and TRBJ1-4; D is undetermined. Germline CDR1 and CDR2: LNHDA and SQIVND (reference sequence). The CDR3 has 13 amino acids. Trimming pared 3 bases from V and 3 bases from J, leaving 5 bases between. The CDR3 protein is CASSIQANEKLFF. The CDR3 bases are TGTGCCAGTAGTATCCAGGCTAATGAAAAACTGTTTTTT.

The CDR3 bases are TGTGCCAGCAGCGCGAATTCAGGGGCCGAGCAGTACTTC. It is translated as CASSANSGAEQYF. The chain uses TRBV9 and TRBJ2-7; D is perhaps TRBD1 (6 bases). Germline values: CDR1 SGDLS, CDR2 YYNGEE. The V gene lost 3 bases and the J gene lost 6 bases, with 13 bases spanning the gap. This CDR3 has 13 residues. Filled out from reference TRBV9 and TRBJ2-7, the complete variable domain reads DSGVTQTPKHLITATGQRVTLRCSPRSGDLSVYWYQQSLDQGLQFLIQYYNGEERAKGNILERFSAQQFPDLHSELNLSSLELGDSALYFCASSANSGAEQYFGPGTRLTVT.

The chain carries TRBV18 and TRBJ2-7; D is unclear. Trimming shortened V by 1 base and J by 6 bases, and 7 bases separated the two germline ends. The CDR3 length is 12 residues. Germline-derived CDR1 and CDR2 are KGHSH and LQKENI. DNA for the CDR3: TGTGCCAGCTCACCACGAGAGAGCGAGCAGTACTTC. It yields the protein CASSPRESEQYF.

The chain uses TRBV3-1 (or the pseudogene TRBV3-2) and TRBJ2-7; a weak D match, TRBD1 (6 bases). The CDR3 covers 14 residues. The V end lost 0 bases, the J end lost 7 bases, and 13 bases lay between the germline ends. Germline assignment: CDR1 LGHDT and CDR2 YNNKEL (reference sequence). CDR3 protein: CASSQDAGVGEQYF. The CDR3 DNA is TGTGCCAGCAGCCAAGATGCAGGGGTTGGGGAGCAGTACTTC.

The CDR3 DNA reads TGTGCCAGCTCACCACTAGCTTTCCCGGGACAGGGCGATGAGCAGTTCTTC. This codes for CASSPLAFPGQGDEQFF. V usage is TRBV18 and J usage is TRBJ2-1, with 9 bases lining up with TRBD1. CDR1 is KGHSH and CDR2 is LQKENI in the germline V gene. V was pared by 1 base and J by 8 bases, with 12 bases of the junction left unmatched. The CDR3 loop spans 17 amino acids.

In its sample, this clone was seen a few times. This sequence joins TRBV4-2 and TRBJ2-2, with TRBD2 identical over 8 bases. The V segment lost 0 bases and the J segment 4 bases; nucleotides outside the gene matches: 7. CDR3 length: 17 amino acids. Germline V gene lookup returns CDR1 LGHNA and CDR2 YNFKEQ. CDR3 sequence reads: CASSQDLAGRGTGELFF. The CDR3 nucleotides are TGTGCCAGCAGCCAAGACTTAGCGGGGAGGGGCACCGGGGAGCTGTTTTTT.

In its sample, this clone was seen a few times. This CDR3 is also generated by other DNA sequences in the sample. The rearrangement links TRBV4-2 to TRBJ2-3, with unresolved D. CDR1 is LGHNA, CDR2 YNFKEQ, per germline. This CDR3 region has 14 residues. V lost 0 bases and J lost 6, with 10 bases in between. For the CDR3, the DNA is TGTGCCAGCAGCCAAGATCAGGCGTTGGATACGCAGTATTTT. Amino acids: CASSQDQALDTQYF.

The CDR3: CASSRLNTDTQYF. CDR3 nucleotides: TGTGCCAGCAGTCGTCTAAACACAGATACGCAGTATTTT. The V gene is TRBV27, the J gene TRBJ2-3, with D hard to call. Germline CDR1 reads MNHEY; CDR2 reads SMNVEV (reference sequence). V lost 5 bases and J lost 2, with 8 bases in between. CDR3 length: 13 residues.

The rearrangement joins TRBV5-1 to TRBJ2-3; tentative D call: TRBD2 (6 bases). Trimming left V 4 bases short and J 4 bases short, with 16 bases between. The CDR3 has 15 amino acids. In germline, CDR1 is SGHRS, CDR2 YFSETQ. This CDR3 reads CASSVGLGDSDTQYF. CDR3 coding DNA: TGCGCCAGCAGCGTGGGACTGGGAGATTCAGATACGCAGTATTTT.

The chain is built from TRBV18 and TRBJ2-3, with D possibly being TRBD2 (6 bases). V shed 3 bases and J shed 3 bases, with 7 bases lying between them. The CDR3 extends over 13 amino acids. Per the germline V gene, CDR1 is KGHSH and CDR2 is LQKENI. Written as DNA, the CDR3 is TGTGCCAGCTCACCTGCGGGGACAGATACGCAGTATTTT. This codes for CASSPAGTDTQYF.

CDR3 loop: CASDTAWGPGRPDTQYF. CDR3 nucleotide sequence: TGTGCCAGCGATACCGCTTGGGGGCCCGGACGCCCAGATACGCAGTATTTT. The chain carries TRBV27 and TRBJ2-3; the D gene is possibly TRBD1 (6 bases). The germline CDR1 and CDR2 sequences are MNHEY and SMNVEV (reference sequence). The CDR3 has 17 amino acids. V was pared by 8 bases and J by 4 bases, with 25 bases between.

In regard to this clone: Other DNA variants within this sample encode the same CDR3. This chain links TRBV18 with TRBJ2-7; D perhaps matches TRBD1 (5 bases). The ends were cut back, 2 bases at V and 3 bases at J, with 5 bases in the middle. The germline CDR1 and CDR2 sequences are KGHSH and LQKENI. The CDR3 totals 12 residues. CDR3 coding DNA: TGTGCCAGCTCACCAACAGGCTACGAGCAGTACTTC. Its protein is CASSPTGYEQYF.

The chain couples TRBV18 to TRBJ1-1; 7 bases are shared with TRBD1. The CDR3 runs to 14 residues. With 3 bases clipped from V and 4 bases from J, the junction kept 5 bases outside the gene matches. Germline CDR1 reads KGHSH; CDR2 reads LQKENI. CDR3: CASSPYRGPTEAFF. Here the CDR3 DNA reads TGTGCCAGCTCACCGTACAGGGGTCCCACTGAAGCTTTCTTT. Together with reference TRBV18 and TRBJ1-1, the CDR3 gives the full variable domain: NAGVMQNPRHLVRRRGQEARLRCSPMKGHSHVYWYRQLPEEGLKFMVYLQKENIIDESGMPKERFSAEFPKEGPSILRIQQVVRGDSAAYFCASSPYRGPTEAFFGQGTRLTVV.